These 25 T cell receptor beta chains came from one sample sequenced in a study of blood T cell repertoires in COVID-19 (TCRdb year 2020). The library was prepared using the immunoSEQ multiplex PCR assay. TCRdb holds this immuneACCESS table with in-frame rearrangements only. Some clones are missing; in checked studies, unresolved V genes explain under half, and the rest has no known cause. This sample holds approximately 44,000 clones; 80% to 95% were observed only once. The top ten clonotypes cover around 11% of the sample. Material: peripheral blood. The receptors come from a human donor in a cohort sampled during active COVID-19.

The gene calls are TRBV6-6 and TRBJ2-3; weak D call: TRBD2 (6 bases). The germline gives CDR1 MNHNY, CDR2 SVGAGI (reference sequence). The ends were cut back, 6 bases at V and 4 bases at J, with 11 bases in the middle. The CDR3 has 13 amino acids. The CDR3 nucleotides are TGTGCCAGCAGACCACTAGCAGCAGATACGCAGTATTTT. Translation: CASRPLAADTQYF.

This chain joins TRBV27 and TRBJ2-7; TRBD1 matches at 7 bases. The CDR3 extends over 12 amino acids. Germline CDR1 and CDR2: MNHEY and SMNVEV (reference sequence). After removal of 6 bases from V and 4 bases from J, the junction contained 3 bases not matched to a gene. The CDR3 spells CASRQGSYEQYF. CDR3 DNA: TGTGCCAGCAGACAGGGGTCATACGAGCAGTACTTC.

The rearrangement uses TRBV24-1 and TRBJ2-5, with D unresolved. The CDR3 has 15 residues. V lost 3 bases, J lost 7 bases, and 17 bases lay in between. Germline V gives CDR1 KGHDR, CDR2 SFDVKD. The CDR3 sequence is CATSDKAVHPGTQYF. CDR3 nucleotide sequence: TGTGCCACCAGTGATAAGGCAGTCCACCCGGGGACCCAGTACTTC.

V gene TRBV4-1 combines with J gene TRBJ2-1; TRBD2 agrees at 16 bases. V lost 1 base and J lost 5; bases outside the gene matches: 8. The CDR3 runs 19 residues. From germline, CDR1 is MGHRA and CDR2 YSYEKL. The CDR3 bases are TGCGCCAGCAGCCAAGTGGGACTAGCGGGAGGGCACACGAACAATGAGCAGTTCTTC. Encoded protein: CASSQVGLAGGHTNNEQFF.

CDR3 bases: TGTGCCACCGGACAGGGACAAGATACGCAGTATTTT. Amino acid sequence: CATGQGQDTQYF. This chain links TRBV10-3 with TRBJ2-3, with 8 bases fitting TRBD1. The CDR3 is 12 amino acids. The trim removed 10 bases at V and 5 bases at J, leaving 5 bases unmatched. Germline loops: CDR1 ENHRY, CDR2 SYGVKD.

The chain links TRBV19 to TRBJ1-6; D may be TRBD1 (6 bases). CDR1 LNHDA and CDR2 SQIVND come from the germline V gene (reference sequence). The CDR3 sequence is 15 residues long. The ends were cut back, 6 bases at V and 6 bases at J, with 15 bases in the middle. The CDR3 region has the DNA TGTGCCAGTAGGCCACGACAGGACGTTAATTCACCCCTCCACTTT. Amino acids: CASRPRQDVNSPLHF. The whole variable domain, filled in from reference TRBV19 and TRBJ1-6, reads DGGITQSPKYLFRKEGQNVTLSCEQNLNHDAMYWYRQDPGQGLRLIYYSQIVNDFQKGDIAEGYSVSREKKESFPLTVTSAQKNPTAFYLCASRPRQDVNSPLHFGNGTRLTVT.

The V and J genes are TRBV24-1 and TRBJ2-3; 9 bases align to TRBD2. Germline V lookup: CDR1 KGHDR, CDR2 SFDVKD. J was trimmed by 3 bases and V by 4 bases; bases with no gene match: 7. The CDR3 is 16 residues long. CDR3 DNA: TGTGCCACCAGTGAGAATAGCGGGAGATTGACAGATACGCAGTATTTT. Its protein is CATSENSGRLTDTQYF.

The J gene is TRBJ1-4, the V gene TRBV4-1, with 7 bases identical to TRBD1. This CDR3 contains 15 residues. CDR1 and CDR2 from the germline V gene are MGHRA and YSYEKL. The V and J ends lost 4 bases and 6 bases, in that order; junction bases with no gene match: 8. The CDR3 protein is CASSPSQGGYEKLFF. CDR3 nucleotides: TGCGCCAGCAGCCCCTCCCAGGGGGGCTATGAAAAACTGTTTTTT.

The rearrangement uses TRBV27 and TRBJ2-3, with D possibly being TRBD2 (5 bases). The germline V gene has CDR1 MNHEY and CDR2 SMNVEV (reference sequence). V lost 5 bases, J lost 4 bases, and 22 bases lay in between. The CDR3 sequence is 17 residues long. CDR3 nucleotide sequence: TGTGCCAGCAGTGTCACTGCCTTGAGGAGGCCCCCAGATACGCAGTATTTT. Its protein product is CASSVTALRRPPDTQYF.

The V call is TRBV7-9, the J call TRBJ2-1; D might be TRBD2 (5 bases). V lost 4 bases to trimming and J lost 7 bases, with 14 bases between them. The CDR3 sequence is 14 residues long. Germline lookup yields CDR1 SEHNR and CDR2 FQNEAQ (reference sequence). This chain's CDR3 is CASSSGLAQNEQFF. The CDR3 nucleotides are TGTGCCAGCAGCTCAGGACTGGCCCAGAATGAGCAGTTCTTC. The full variable domain, completed using reference TRBV7-9 and TRBJ2-1, is DTGVSQNPRHKITKRGQNVTFRCDPISEHNRLYWYRQTLGQGPEFLTYFQNEAQLEKSRLLSDRFSAERPKGSFSTLEIQRTEQGDSAMYLCASSSGLAQNEQFFGPGTRLTVL.

The rearrangement links TRBV4-1 to TRBJ1-4, with 9 bases fitting TRBD1. The CDR3 spans 16 residues. CDR1 is MGHRA and CDR2 is YSYEKL in the germline V gene. Trimming at V came to 0 bases and at J to 7 bases, leaving 6 bases not matched to a gene. The CDR3 DNA reads as TGCGCCAGCAGCCAAGATGAGGGGACAGGGAGTGAAAAACTGTTTTTT. It encodes CASSQDEGTGSEKLFF.

J is TRBJ2-2 and V is TRBV29-1; 7 bases are shared with TRBD1. V dropped 6 bases and J dropped 3; count of bases not matched to a gene: 4. CDR1 is SQVTM and CDR2 is ANQGSEA in the germline V gene. The CDR3 extends over 13 amino acids. Here the CDR3 DNA reads TGCAGCGTAATAGACAGGGACACCGGGGAGCTGTTTTTT. This encodes CSVIDRDTGELFF.

This sequence joins TRBV7-9 and TRBJ2-1; TRBD2 agrees at 12 bases. Unmatched junction bases numbered 9, after V lost 5 bases and J lost 7 bases. Germline-derived CDR1 and CDR2 are SEHNR and FQNEAQ (reference sequence). The CDR3 runs 16 residues. The CDR3 loop is CASSAPGLAGRNEQFF. The CDR3 DNA reads TGTGCCAGCAGCGCACCGGGACTAGCGGGTAGGAATGAGCAGTTCTTC. Combining the CDR3 with reference TRBV7-9 and TRBJ2-1 gives the whole variable domain DTGVSQNPRHKITKRGQNVTFRCDPISEHNRLYWYRQTLGQGPEFLTYFQNEAQLEKSRLLSDRFSAERPKGSFSTLEIQRTEQGDSAMYLCASSAPGLAGRNEQFFGPGTRLTVL.

The genes are TRBV29-1 and TRBJ2-1; possibly TRBD1 for D (6 bases). Trimming cost V 4 bases and J 4 bases, with 8 bases left between them. CDR3 length equals 12 residues. CDR1 is SQVTM and CDR2 is ANQGSEA in the germline V gene. CDR3 nucleotides: TGCAGCGTTGGGACAGCGTACAATGAGCAGTTCTTC. It specifies CSVGTAYNEQFF.

The chain is built from TRBV5-5 and TRBJ1-1; D is unresolved. The CDR3 covers 13 residues. Germline CDR1 SGHKS, CDR2 YYEKEE (reference sequence). V was pared by 3 bases and J by 3 bases, with 9 bases between. CDR3 DNA: TGTGCCAGCAGCTGGAGGGAGGACACTGAAGCTTTCTTT. As protein: CASSWREDTEAFF.

The CDR3 sequence: CASTSLGREGYEQYF. In DNA form, the CDR3 reads TGTGCCAGCACGAGTCTAGGGAGGGAGGGGTACGAGCAGTACTTC. The chain combines TRBV5-5 with TRBJ2-7, with TRBD2 matching over 7 bases. CDR3 length: 15 residues. Germline CDR1 is SGHKS and CDR2 is YYEKEE (reference sequence). V shed 6 bases, J shed 4 bases, and the junction held 13 bases outside the gene matches.

In DNA form, the CDR3 reads TGTGCCAGCAGCTTTAGGCCCCAGGGGGCTGACTATGGCTACACCTTC. Amino acids: CASSFRPQGADYGYTF. The chain recombines TRBV9 with TRBJ1-2; 8 nucleotides align to TRBD1. CDR1 SGDLS and CDR2 YYNGEE come from the germline V gene. The V segment lost 4 bases and the J segment 3 bases; nucleotides outside the gene matches: 11. This CDR3 spans 16 amino acids.

This chain connects TRBV5-1 to TRBJ2-3; a possible D gene is TRBD1 (6 bases). The length of the CDR3 is 14 residues. V gave up 3 bases and J gave up 2 bases, with 10 bases separating them. Germline V gene lookup returns CDR1 SGHRS and CDR2 YFSETQ. CDR3 loop: CASSSGQNTDTQYF. In DNA form, the CDR3 reads TGCGCCAGCAGCTCCGGACAGAACACAGATACGCAGTATTTT.

The V gene is TRBV6-5, the J gene TRBJ2-1; D gene ambiguous. V gave up 11 bases and J gave up 0 bases, with 14 bases separating them. The CDR3 covers 14 residues. CDR1 is MNHEY, CDR2 SVGAGI, per germline. CDR3 nucleotide sequence: TGTGCCGTCTTGGCAGGTAGCTCCTACAATGAGCAGTTCTTC. Its protein is CAVLAGSSYNEQFF.

V gene TRBV6-6 combines with J gene TRBJ2-7; D uncertain. Trimming stripped 6 bases from V and 2 bases from J, with 8 bases between. The CDR3 runs to 12 residues. Germline V gene data show CDR1 as MNHNY and CDR2 as SVGAGI (reference sequence). The DNA for the CDR3 is TGTGCCAGCAGGGGCAGCACCTACGAGCAGTACTTC. This codes for CASRGSTYEQYF.

The chain recombines TRBV5-1 with TRBJ1-1; TRBD1 matches 10 bases. The CDR3 covers 16 residues. Trimming cost V 0 bases and J 8 bases; bases outside gene matches: 10. CDR1 is SGHRS and CDR2 is YFSETQ in the germline V gene. This CDR3 reads CASSLGDRGWRSEAFF. As DNA, the CDR3 is TGCGCCAGCAGCTTGGGGGACAGGGGATGGAGGTCCGAAGCTTTCTTT.

This sequence joins TRBV5-1 and TRBJ2-7; 10 bases map to TRBD2. This CDR3 contains 14 residues. V shed 0 bases, J shed 4 bases, and the junction held 1 base outside the gene matches. Germline loops: CDR1 SGHRS, CDR2 YFSETQ. The CDR3 sequence: CASSLETSGYEQYF. The CDR3 DNA sequence: TGCGCCAGCAGCTTGGAGACTAGCGGGTACGAGCAGTACTTC.

The CDR3 sequence is CSVPKDSEAFF. In nucleotides, the CDR3 is TGCAGCGTACCTAAGGACAGTGAAGCTTTCTTT. This chain joins TRBV29-1 and TRBJ1-1; D may be TRBD1 (6 bases). V lost 6 bases to trimming and J lost 7 bases, with 12 bases between them. Germline V gene lookup returns CDR1 SQVTM and CDR2 ANQGSEA. CDR3 length: 11 amino acids.

The J gene is TRBJ2-2, the V gene TRBV18; 8 bases fit TRBD2. The CDR3 covers 16 residues. Trimming took 2 bases from V and 2 from J; bases not matched to a gene: 4. CDR1 and CDR2 (germline): KGHSH, LQKENI. Written as DNA, the CDR3 is TGTGCCAGCTCACCAAGAAGCGGGGGAAACACCGGGGAGCTGTTTTTT. Translating it yields CASSPRSGGNTGELFF.

V usage is TRBV5-5 and J usage is TRBJ2-1, with 7 bases matching TRBD2. Germline trimming cut 3 bases from V and 4 bases from J; bases unmatched to any gene: 7. Germline CDR1 SGHKS, CDR2 YYEKEE (reference sequence). The CDR3 extends over 15 amino acids. The CDR3: CASSYRASGYNEQFF. CDR3 sequence (DNA): TGTGCCAGCAGCTACCGGGCTAGCGGTTACAATGAGCAGTTCTTC.